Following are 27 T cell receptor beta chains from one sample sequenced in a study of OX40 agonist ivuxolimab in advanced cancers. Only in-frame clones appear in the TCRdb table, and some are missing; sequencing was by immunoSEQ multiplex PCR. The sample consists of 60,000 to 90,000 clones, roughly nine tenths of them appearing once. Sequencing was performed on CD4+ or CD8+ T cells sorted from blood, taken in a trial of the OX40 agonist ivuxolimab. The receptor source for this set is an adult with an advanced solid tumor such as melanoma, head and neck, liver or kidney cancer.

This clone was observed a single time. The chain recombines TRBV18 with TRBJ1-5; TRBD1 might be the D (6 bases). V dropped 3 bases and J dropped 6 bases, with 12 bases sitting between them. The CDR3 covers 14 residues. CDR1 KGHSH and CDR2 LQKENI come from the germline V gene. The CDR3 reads CASSPYQGTQPQHF. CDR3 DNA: TGTGCCAGCTCACCGTACCAGGGGACTCAGCCCCAGCATTTT.

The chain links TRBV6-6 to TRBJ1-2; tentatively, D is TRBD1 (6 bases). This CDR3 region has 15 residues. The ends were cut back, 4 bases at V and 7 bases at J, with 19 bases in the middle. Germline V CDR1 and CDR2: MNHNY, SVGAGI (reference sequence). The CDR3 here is CASSSLTGAVPGYTF. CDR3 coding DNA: TGTGCCAGCAGTTCATTGACAGGCGCCGTTCCTGGCTACACCTTC.

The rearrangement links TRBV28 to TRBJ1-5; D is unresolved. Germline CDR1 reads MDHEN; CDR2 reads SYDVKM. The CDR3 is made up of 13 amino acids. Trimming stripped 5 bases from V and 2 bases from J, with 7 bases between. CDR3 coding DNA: TGTGCCAGCAGTCAGGACGGCAATCAGCCCCAGCATTTT. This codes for CASSQDGNQPQHF. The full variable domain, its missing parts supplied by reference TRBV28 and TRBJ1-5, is DVKVTQSSRYLVKRTGEKVFLECVQDMDHENMFWYRQDPGLGLRLIYFSYDVKMKEKGDIPEGYSVSREKKERFSLILESASTNQTSMYLCASSQDGNQPQHFGDGTRLSIL.

The CDR3 DNA is TGTGCCAGCAGCTACCTTGTCGGAAGAGACACCGGGGAGCTGTTTTTT. Amino acid sequence: CASSYLVGRDTGELFF. The gene calls are TRBV5-4 and TRBJ2-2; D is uncertain. CDR1 is SGHNT and CDR2 is YYREEE in the germline V gene (reference sequence). The V gene lost 3 bases and the J gene lost 3 bases, with 15 bases spanning the gap. The CDR3 consists of 16 residues.

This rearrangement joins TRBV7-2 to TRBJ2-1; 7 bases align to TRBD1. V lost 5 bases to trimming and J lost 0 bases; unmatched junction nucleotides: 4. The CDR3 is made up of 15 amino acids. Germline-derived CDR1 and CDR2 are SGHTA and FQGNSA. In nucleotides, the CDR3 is TGTGCCAGCAGCCCCGGGACAGCCTCCTACAATGAGCAGTTCTTC. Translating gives CASSPGTASYNEQFF.

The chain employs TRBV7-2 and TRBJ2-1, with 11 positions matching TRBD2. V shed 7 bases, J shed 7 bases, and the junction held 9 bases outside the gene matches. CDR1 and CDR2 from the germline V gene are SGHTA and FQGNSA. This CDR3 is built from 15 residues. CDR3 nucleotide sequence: TGTGCCAGCATCCCCAGACTAGCGGGATCGAATGAGCAGTTCTTC. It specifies CASIPRLAGSNEQFF.

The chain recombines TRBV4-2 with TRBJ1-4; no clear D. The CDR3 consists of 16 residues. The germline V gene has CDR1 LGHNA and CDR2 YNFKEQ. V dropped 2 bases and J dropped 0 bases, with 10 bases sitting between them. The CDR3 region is CASSQNLRATNEKLFF. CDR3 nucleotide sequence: TGTGCCAGCAGCCAAAACCTTAGAGCAACTAATGAAAAACTGTTTTTT.

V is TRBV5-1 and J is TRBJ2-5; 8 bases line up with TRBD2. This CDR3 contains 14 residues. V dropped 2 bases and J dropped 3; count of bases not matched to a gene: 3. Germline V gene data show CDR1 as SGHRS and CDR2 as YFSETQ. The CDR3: CASSLLAAKETQYF. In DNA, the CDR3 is TGCGCCAGCAGCTTACTAGCGGCTAAAGAGACCCAGTACTTC.

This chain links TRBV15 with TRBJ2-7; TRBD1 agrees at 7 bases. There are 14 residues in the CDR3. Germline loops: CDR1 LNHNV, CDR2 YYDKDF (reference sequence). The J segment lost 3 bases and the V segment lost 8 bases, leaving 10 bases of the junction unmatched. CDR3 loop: CATGKGGSLYEQYF. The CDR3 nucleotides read TGTGCCACCGGAAAAGGGGGCTCTCTCTACGAGCAGTACTTC.

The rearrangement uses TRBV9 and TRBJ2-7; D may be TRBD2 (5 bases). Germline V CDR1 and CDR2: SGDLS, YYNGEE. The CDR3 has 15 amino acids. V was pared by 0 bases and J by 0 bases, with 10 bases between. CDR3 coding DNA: TGTGCCAGCAGCGTAGGGCCGGGGAGCTCCTACGAGCAGTACTTC. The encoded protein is CASSVGPGSSYEQYF.

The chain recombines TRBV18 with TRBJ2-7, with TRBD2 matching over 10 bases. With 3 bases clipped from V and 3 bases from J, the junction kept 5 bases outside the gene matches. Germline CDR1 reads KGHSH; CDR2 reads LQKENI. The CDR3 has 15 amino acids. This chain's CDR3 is CASSPSSGGFYEQYF. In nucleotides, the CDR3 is TGTGCCAGCTCACCTTCTAGCGGGGGCTTCTACGAGCAGTACTTC.

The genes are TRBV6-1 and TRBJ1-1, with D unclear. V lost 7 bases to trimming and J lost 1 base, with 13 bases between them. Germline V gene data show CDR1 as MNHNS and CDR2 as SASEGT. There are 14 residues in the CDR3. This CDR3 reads CASNNGVGNTEAFF. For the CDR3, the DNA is TGTGCCAGCAATAACGGGGTGGGGAACACTGAAGCTTTCTTT.

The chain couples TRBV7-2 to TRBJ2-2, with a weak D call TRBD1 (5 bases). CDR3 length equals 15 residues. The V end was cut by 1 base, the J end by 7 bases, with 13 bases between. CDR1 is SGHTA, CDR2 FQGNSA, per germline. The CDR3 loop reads CASSLGSQGFGELFF. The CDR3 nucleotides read TGTGCCAGCAGCTTAGGGAGCCAGGGTTTCGGGGAGCTGTTTTTT.

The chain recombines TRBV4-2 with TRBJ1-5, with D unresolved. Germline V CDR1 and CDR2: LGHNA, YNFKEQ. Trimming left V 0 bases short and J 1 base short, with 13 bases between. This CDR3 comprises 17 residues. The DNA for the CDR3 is TGTGCCAGCAGCCAAGATGTGGGTGGAGGAAGCAATCAGCCCCAGCATTTT. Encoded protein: CASSQDVGGGSNQPQHF.

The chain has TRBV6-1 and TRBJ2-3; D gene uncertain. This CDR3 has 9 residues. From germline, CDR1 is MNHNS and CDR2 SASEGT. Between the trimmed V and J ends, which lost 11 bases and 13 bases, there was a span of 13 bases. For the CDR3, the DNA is TGTGCCCTAAAGGGCCAGGAGTATTTT. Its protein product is CALKGQEYF.

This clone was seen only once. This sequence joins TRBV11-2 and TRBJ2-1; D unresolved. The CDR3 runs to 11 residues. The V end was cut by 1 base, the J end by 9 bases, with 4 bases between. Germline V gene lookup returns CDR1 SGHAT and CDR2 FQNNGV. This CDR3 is CASSLVVEQFF. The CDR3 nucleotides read TGTGCCAGCAGCTTAGTGGTTGAGCAGTTCTTC.

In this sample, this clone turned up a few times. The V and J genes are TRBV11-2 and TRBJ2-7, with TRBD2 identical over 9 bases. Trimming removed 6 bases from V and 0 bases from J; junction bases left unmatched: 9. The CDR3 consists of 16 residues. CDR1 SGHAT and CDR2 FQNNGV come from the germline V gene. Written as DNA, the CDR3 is TGTGCCAGCAGAAAAAGCGGGGGGACGATCTCCTACGAGCAGTACTTC. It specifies CASRKSGGTISYEQYF.

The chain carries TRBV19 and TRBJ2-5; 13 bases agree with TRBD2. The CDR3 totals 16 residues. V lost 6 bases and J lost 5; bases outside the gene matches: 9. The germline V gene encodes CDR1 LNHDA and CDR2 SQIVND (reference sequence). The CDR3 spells CASSPRTSGSTETQYF. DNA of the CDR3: TGTGCCAGTAGCCCCCGGACTAGCGGGAGTACGGAGACCCAGTACTTC.

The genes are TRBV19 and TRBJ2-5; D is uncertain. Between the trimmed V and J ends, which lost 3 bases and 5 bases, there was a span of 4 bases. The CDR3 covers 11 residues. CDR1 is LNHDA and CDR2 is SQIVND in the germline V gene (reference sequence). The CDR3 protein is CASSIYETQYF. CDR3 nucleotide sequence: TGTGCCAGTAGTATTTACGAGACCCAGTACTTC.

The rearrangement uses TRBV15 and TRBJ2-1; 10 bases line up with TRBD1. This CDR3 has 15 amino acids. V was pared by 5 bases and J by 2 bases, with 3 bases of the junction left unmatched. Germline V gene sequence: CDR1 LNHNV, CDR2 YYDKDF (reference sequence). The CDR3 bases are TGTGCCACCAGCGGGGGACAGGGGACCTACAATGAGCAGTTCTTC. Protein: CATSGGQGTYNEQFF.

The CDR3 coding sequence is TGTGCCAGCAGCTCTCTGGAGGGGGTGAATGAGCAGTTCTTC. Translation: CASSSLEGVNEQFF. V is TRBV7-2 and J is TRBJ2-1; D is tentatively TRBD1 or TRBD2 (6 bases each). In germline, CDR1 is SGHTA, CDR2 FQGNSA. This CDR3 comprises 14 residues. V was cut by 4 bases and J by 7 bases, with 14 bases left in between.

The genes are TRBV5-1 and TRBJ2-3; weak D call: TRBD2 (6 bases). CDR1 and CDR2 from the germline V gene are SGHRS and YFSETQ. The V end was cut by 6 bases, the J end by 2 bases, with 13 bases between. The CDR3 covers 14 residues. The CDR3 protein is CASTFGSNTDTQYF. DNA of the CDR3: TGCGCCAGCACCTTCGGGAGTAACACAGATACGCAGTATTTT.

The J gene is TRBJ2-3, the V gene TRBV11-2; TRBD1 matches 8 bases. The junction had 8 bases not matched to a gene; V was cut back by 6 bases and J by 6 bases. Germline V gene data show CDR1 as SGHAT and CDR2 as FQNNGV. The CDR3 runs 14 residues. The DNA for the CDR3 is TGTGCCAGCAGGAACCGACAGGGGACGGATACGCAGTATTTT. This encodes CASRNRQGTDTQYF. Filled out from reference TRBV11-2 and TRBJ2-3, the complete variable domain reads EAGVAQSPRYKIIEKRQSVAFWCNPISGHATLYWYQQILGQGPKLLIQFQNNGVVDDSQLPKDRFSAERLKGVDSTLKIQPAKLEDSAVYLCASRNRQGTDTQYFGPGTRLTVL.

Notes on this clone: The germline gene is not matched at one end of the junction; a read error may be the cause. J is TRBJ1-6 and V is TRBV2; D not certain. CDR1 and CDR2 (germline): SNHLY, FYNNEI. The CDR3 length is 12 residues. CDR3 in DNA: TGTGCCAGCAGTGAAGATCAAGGAGGGCACCCCTTT. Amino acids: CASSEDQGGHPF.

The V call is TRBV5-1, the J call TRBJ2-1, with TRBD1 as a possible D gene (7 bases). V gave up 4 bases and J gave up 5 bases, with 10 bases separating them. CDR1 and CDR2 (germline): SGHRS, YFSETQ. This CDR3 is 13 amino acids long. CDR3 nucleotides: TGCGCCAGCAGCGCGGGACAGAACAATGAGCAGTTCTTC. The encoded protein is CASSAGQNNEQFF. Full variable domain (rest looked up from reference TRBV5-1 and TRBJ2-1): KAGVTQTPRYLIKTRGQQVTLSCSPISGHRSVSWYQQTPGQGLQFLFEYFSETQRNKGNFPGRFSGRQFSNSRSEMNVSTLELGDSALYLCASSAGQNNEQFFGPGTRLTVL.

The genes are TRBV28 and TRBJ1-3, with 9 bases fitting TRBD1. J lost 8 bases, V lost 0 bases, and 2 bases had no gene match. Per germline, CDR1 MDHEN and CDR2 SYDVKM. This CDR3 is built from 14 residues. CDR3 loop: CASSLWTGGDTIYF. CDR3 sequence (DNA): TGTGCCAGCAGTTTATGGACAGGGGGGGACACCATATATTTT.

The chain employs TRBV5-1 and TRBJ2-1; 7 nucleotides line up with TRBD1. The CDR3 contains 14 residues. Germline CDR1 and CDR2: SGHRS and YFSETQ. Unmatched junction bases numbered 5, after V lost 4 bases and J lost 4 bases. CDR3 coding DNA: TGCGCCAGCAGCCAGGGGACAGAATACAATGAGCAGTTCTTC. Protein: CASSQGTEYNEQFF.